In its sample, the clone carrying this T cell receptor (beta chain) was seen a few times. Its antigen is currently unknown. The data originate from a study of T cells in Graves' hyperthyroidism and ophthalmopathy. General study findings and limits: Prediction of ophthalmopathy progression came a median 6.5 months pre-onset.

PBMCs came from over 8.5 ml fresh peripheral blood. Trimming took off 4 bases at V and 0 bases at J, with 10 bases between the two ends. This CDR3 contains 14 residues. Germline assignment: CDR1 SGHRS and CDR2 YFSETQ. Amplified regions were TCR beta CDR3 sequences from RNA transcripts. With the HTBI primer set, the TCR CDR3 went through a first round of RT-PCR. TCRdb recomputed calls from the multiplex PCR reads with MiXCR, one row per CDR3 protein. The repertoire holds 300,000 or so distinct CDR3 sequences, with 18% as singletons. This TCR derives from a woman in her 50s with Graves' hyperthyroidism. This chain joins TRBV5-1 and TRBJ1-1, with a weak D call TRBD1 (5 bases). Sequenced: blood. The CDR3 nucleotides read TGCGCCAGCAGCCCGGGACCCTTGAACACTGAAGCTTTCTTT. Its translation is CASSPGPLNTEAFF.